This TCR beta chain comes out of a study of early T cells in non-severe SARS-CoV-2 infection. The trim removed 0 bases at V and 4 bases at J, leaving 7 bases unmatched. The CDR3 extends over 16 amino acids. Germline V gene data show CDR1 as DFQATT and CDR2 as SNEGSKA (reference sequence). This clonotype has a handful of counts. The antigen remains undetermined. Study-wide findings and caveats: Reliance on VDJdb matching favored anti-spike CD8 responses; private and CD4 specificities were missed.

Separate cDNA molecules each had unique molecular identifiers attached to them. In TCRdb, the 5' RACE reads were re-called with MiXCR into one record per CDR3 protein. The profile shows 75,000 to 100,000 distinct CDR3 sequences, around 15% of them singletons. What was sequenced was whole blood. The rearrangement links TRBV20-1 to TRBJ2-3, with 10 bases lining up with TRBD2. This receptor was identified in an adult who was a healthcare worker with PCR-confirmed SARS-CoV-2 infection or an uninfected control (not recorded which). The CDR3 DNA is TGCAGTGCTAGAGACCCAGTAGCGGGAGGTGCAGATACGCAGTATTTT. This gives the protein CSARDPVAGGADTQYF.